This T cell receptor beta chain came from a study of blood T cells in healthy people across ages. Overall study context: There was about one barcoded beta molecule captured by template switching per two T cells. Findings of the study overall: Measured against age, TCR beta diversity per million T cells decreased in a roughly linear manner.

This clonotype has at least ten counts. No antigen is known for it. CDR3 length equals 17 residues. V was pared by 0 bases and J by 4 bases, with 10 bases of the junction left unmatched. Germline CDR1 and CDR2: LGHDT and YNNKEL (reference sequence). PCR was performed a second time for 7 to 11 cycles using a sample-barcoded 5' primer and a J-beta primer mix. TCRdb fed the 5' RACE reads into MiXCR, producing one record per CDR3 protein. The sample includes 650,000 to 700,000 distinct CDR3 sequences, about 34% seen only once; the top ten take 15%. This receptor was obtained from an elderly woman in good health. Sequencing used blood. The chain carries TRBV3-1 and TRBJ2-5, with TRBD1 matching over 8 bases. The CDR3 coding sequence is TGTGCCAGCAGCCAAGAGCGGCACAGGGGGTTGGTAGAGACCCAGTACTTC. Protein sequence: CASSQERHRGLVETQYF.